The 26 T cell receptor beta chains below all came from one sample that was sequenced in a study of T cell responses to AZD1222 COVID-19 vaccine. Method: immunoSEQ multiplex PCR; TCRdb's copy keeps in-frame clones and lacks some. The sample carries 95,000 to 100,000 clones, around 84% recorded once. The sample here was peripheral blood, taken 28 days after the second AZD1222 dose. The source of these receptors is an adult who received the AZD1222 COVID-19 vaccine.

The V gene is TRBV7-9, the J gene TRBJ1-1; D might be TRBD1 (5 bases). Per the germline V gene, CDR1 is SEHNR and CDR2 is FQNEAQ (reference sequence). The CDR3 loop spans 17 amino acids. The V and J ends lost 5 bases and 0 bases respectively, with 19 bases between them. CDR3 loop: CASSPPDRINMNTEAFF. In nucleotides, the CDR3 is TGTGCCAGCAGCCCCCCCGACAGAATAAACATGAACACTGAAGCTTTCTTT.

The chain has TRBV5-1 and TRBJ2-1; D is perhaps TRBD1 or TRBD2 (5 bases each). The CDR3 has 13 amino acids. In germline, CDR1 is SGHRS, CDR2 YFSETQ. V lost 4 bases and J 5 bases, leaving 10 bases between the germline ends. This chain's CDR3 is CASSTGRNNEQFF. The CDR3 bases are TGCGCCAGCAGCACGGGACGGAACAATGAGCAGTTCTTC.

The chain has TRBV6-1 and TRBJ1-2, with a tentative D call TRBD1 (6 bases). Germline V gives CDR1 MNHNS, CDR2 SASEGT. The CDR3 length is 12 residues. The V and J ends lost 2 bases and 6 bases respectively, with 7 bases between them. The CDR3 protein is CASSETGHGYTF. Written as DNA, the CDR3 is TGTGCCAGCAGTGAAACAGGGCATGGCTACACCTTC.

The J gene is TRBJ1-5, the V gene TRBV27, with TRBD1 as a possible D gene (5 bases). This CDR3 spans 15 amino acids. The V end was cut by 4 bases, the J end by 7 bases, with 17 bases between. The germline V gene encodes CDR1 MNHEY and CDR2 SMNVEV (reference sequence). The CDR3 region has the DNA TGTGCCAGCAGTTCTTTGGGGGGTATCTTGCAGCCCCAGCATTTT. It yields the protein CASSSLGGILQPQHF.

CDR3 protein: CASSPKEGPVYGYTF. In DNA, the CDR3 is TGTGCCAGCTCACCAAAAGAGGGGCCGGTCTATGGCTACACCTTC. The V and J genes are TRBV18 and TRBJ1-2, with a possible D match to TRBD1 (5 bases). Germline V CDR1 and CDR2: KGHSH, LQKENI. V was cut by 2 bases and J by 4 bases, with 14 bases left in between. This CDR3 has 15 amino acids.

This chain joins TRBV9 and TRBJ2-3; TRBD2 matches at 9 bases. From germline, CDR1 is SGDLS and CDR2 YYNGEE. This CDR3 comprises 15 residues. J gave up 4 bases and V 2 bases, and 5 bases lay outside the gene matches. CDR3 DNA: TGTGCCAGCAGCGTGGCGGGAGGGCCGCCAGATACGCAGTATTTT. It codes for CASSVAGGPPDTQYF. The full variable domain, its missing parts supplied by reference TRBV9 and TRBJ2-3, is DSGVTQTPKHLITATGQRVTLRCSPRSGDLSVYWYQQSLDQGLQFLIQYYNGEERAKGNILERFSAQQFPDLHSELNLSSLELGDSALYFCASSVAGGPPDTQYFGPGTRLTVL.

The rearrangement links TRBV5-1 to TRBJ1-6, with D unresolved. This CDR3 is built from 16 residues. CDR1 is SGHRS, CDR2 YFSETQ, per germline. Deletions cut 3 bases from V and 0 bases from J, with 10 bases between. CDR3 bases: TGCGCCAGCAGCTCCCAGGAAAGCTCCTATAATTCACCCCTCCACTTT. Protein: CASSSQESSYNSPLHF.

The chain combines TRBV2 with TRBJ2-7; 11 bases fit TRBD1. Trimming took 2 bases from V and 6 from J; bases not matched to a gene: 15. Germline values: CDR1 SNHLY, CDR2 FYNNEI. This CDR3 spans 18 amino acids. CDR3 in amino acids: CASSESGFFSGQGAEQYF. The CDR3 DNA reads TGTGCCAGCAGTGAAAGCGGATTTTTTTCCGGACAGGGGGCCGAGCAGTACTTC.

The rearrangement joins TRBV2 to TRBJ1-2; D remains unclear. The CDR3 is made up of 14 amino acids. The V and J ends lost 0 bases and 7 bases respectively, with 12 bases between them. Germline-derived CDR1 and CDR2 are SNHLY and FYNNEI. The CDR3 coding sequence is TGTGCCAGCAGTGAAGCCTCCGCCAGGCCTGGCTACACCTTC. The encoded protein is CASSEASARPGYTF.

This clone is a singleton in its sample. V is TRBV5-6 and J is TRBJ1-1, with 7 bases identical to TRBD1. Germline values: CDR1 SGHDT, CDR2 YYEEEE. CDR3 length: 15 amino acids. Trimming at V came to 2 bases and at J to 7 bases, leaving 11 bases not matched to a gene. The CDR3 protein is CASSLKDRNFHEAFF. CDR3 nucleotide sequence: TGTGCCAGCAGCTTAAAGGACAGGAACTTTCATGAAGCTTTCTTT.

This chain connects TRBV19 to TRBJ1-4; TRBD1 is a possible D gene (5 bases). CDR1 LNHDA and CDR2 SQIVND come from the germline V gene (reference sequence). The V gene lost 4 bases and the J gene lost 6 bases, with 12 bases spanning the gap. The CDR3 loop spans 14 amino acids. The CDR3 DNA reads TGTGCCAGTAGTAGGCTAGAAGGGGATGAAAAACTGTTTTTT. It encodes CASSRLEGDEKLFF.

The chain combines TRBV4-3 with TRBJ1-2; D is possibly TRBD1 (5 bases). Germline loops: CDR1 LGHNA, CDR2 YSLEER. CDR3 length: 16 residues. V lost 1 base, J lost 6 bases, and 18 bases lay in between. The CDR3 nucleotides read TGCGCCAGCAGCCAAGCTGGGGGAAGGGGCGGAAATGGCTACACCTTC. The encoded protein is CASSQAGGRGGNGYTF.

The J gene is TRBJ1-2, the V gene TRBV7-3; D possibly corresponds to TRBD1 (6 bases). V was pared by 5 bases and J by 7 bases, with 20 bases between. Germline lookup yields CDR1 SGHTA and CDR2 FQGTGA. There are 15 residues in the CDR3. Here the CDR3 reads CASSLNSGGHGGYTF. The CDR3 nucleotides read TGTGCCAGCAGCCTTAATAGCGGGGGGCACGGTGGCTACACCTTC.

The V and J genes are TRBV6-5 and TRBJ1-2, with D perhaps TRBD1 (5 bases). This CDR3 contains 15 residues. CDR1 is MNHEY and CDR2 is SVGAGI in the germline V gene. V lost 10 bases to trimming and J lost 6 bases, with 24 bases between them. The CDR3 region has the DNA TGTGCCACCGTAAGAGGGGAGGGGCGAATAAATGGCTACACCTTC. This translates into CATVRGEGRINGYTF.

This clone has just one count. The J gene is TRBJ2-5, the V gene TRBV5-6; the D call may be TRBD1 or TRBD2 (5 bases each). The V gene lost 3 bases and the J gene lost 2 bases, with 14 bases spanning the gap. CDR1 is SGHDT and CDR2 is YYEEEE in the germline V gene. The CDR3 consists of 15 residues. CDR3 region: CASSWPGTSQETQYF. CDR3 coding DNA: TGTGCCAGCAGCTGGCCGGGGACCAGTCAAGAGACCCAGTACTTC.

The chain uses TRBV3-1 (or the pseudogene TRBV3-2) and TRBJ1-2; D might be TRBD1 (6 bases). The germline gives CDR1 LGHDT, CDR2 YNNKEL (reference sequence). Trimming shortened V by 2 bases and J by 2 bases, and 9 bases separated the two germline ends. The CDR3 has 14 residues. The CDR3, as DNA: TGTGCCAGCAGCCAACTTACAGGGAACTATGGCTACACCTTC. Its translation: CASSQLTGNYGYTF.

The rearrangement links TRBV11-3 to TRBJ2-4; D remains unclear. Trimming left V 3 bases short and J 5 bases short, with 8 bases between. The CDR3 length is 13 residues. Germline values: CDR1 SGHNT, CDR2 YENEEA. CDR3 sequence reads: CASSFTGENIQYF. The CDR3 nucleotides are TGTGCCAGCAGCTTCACTGGGGAAAACATTCAGTACTTC.

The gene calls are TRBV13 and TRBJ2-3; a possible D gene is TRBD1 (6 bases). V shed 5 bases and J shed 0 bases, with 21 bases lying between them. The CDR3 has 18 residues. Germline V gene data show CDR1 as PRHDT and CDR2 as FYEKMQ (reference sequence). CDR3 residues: CASSPTLGTIQSTDTQYF. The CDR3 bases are TGTGCCAGCAGCCCTACCCTAGGGACAATACAGAGCACAGATACGCAGTATTTT.

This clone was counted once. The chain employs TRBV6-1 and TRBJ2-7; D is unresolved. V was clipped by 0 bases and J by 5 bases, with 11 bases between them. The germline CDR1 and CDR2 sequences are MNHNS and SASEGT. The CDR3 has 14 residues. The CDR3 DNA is TGTGCCAGCAGTGAAGCGACGGTGAGGAACGAGCAGTACTTC. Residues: CASSEATVRNEQYF.

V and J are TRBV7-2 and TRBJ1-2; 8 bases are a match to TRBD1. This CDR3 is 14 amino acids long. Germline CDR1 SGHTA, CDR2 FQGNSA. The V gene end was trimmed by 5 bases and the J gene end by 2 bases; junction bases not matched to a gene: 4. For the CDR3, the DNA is TGTGCCAGCAGCCCCGACAGGGGAAACTATGGCTACACCTTC. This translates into CASSPDRGNYGYTF.

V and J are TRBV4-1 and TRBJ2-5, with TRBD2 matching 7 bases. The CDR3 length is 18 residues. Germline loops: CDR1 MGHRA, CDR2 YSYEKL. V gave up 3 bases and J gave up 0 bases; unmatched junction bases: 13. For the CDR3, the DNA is TGCGCCAGCAGCCATATACAATTAGTGCGGGGGTACCAAGAGACCCAGTACTTC. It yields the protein CASSHIQLVRGYQETQYF.

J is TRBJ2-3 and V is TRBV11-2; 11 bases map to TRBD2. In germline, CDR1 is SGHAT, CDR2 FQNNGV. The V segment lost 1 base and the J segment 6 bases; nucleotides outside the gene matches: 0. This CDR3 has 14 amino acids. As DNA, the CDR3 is TGTGCCAGCAGCTTAGGGACTAGCGGGGATACGCAGTATTTT. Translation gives CASSLGTSGDTQYF. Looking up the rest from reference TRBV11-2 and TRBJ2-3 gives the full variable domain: EAGVAQSPRYKIIEKRQSVAFWCNPISGHATLYWYQQILGQGPKLLIQFQNNGVVDDSQLPKDRFSAERLKGVDSTLKIQPAKLEDSAVYLCASSLGTSGDTQYFGPGTRLTVL.

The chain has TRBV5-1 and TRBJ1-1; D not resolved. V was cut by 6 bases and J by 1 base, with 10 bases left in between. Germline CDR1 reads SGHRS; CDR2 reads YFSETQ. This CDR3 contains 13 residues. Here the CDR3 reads CASTSQENTEAFF. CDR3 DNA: TGCGCCAGCACGAGTCAGGAGAACACTGAAGCTTTCTTT.

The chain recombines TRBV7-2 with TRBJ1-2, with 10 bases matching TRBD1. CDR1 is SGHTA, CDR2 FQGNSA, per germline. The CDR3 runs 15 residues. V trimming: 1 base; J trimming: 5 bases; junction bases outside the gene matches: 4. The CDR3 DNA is TGTGCCAGCAGCTTAGACGGGACAGGGGCTTATGGCTACACCTTC. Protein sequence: CASSLDGTGAYGYTF.

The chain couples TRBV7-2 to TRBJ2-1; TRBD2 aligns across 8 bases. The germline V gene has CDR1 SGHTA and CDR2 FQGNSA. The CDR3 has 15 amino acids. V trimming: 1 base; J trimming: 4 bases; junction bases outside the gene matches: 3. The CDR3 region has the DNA TGTGCCAGCAGCTTAGTTCGGGAGGGTTACAATGAGCAGTTCTTC. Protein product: CASSLVREGYNEQFF.

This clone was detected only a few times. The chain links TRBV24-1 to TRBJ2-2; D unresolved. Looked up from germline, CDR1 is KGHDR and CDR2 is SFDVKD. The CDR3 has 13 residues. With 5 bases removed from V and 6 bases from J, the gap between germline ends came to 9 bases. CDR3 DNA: TGTGCCACCAGTGGAGGCTTGGCCGGGGAGCTGTTTTTT. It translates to CATSGGLAGELFF.